The 8 T cell receptor beta chains in this list originate from one sample, sequenced in a study of identical twins. TCRdb processed the 5' RACE reads anew with MiXCR; each CDR3 protein has one entry. Here the sample spans just under 650,000 distinct CDR3 sequences, 7.1% being singletons. The same specimen was also included in a second study, on yellow fever vaccine responses in identical twins.

Sequenced sample: PBMCs. The receptors here all came from a woman younger than 30 in good health.

This chain joins TRBV3-1 and TRBJ1-1, with D possibly matching TRBD1 (6 bases). This CDR3 has 16 amino acids. Germline CDR1 reads LGHDT; CDR2 reads YNNKEL (reference sequence). V was trimmed by 4 bases and J by 0 bases, leaving 15 bases between them. In DNA form, the CDR3 reads TGTGCCAGCAGCCCATCCGGGACAACGATGAACACTGAAGCTTTCTTT. As protein: CASSPSGTTMNTEAFF.

This clonotype was observed many times. The rearrangement links TRBV7-6 to TRBJ2-2; TRBD1 matches 9 bases. Germline V gene data show CDR1 as SGHVS and CDR2 as FNYEAQ. The CDR3 contains 17 residues. Trimming at V came to 3 bases and at J to 6 bases, leaving 11 bases not matched to a gene. The CDR3 sequence: CASSFIIGTGSAGELFF. The CDR3 DNA reads TGTGCCAGCAGCTTTATCATCGGGACAGGGTCGGCCGGGGAGCTGTTTTTT.

This clonotype was seen at least ten times. The chain uses TRBV20-1 and TRBJ2-3, with TRBD2 matching 7 bases. Per the germline V gene, CDR1 is DFQATT and CDR2 is SNEGSKA (reference sequence). This CDR3 has 15 amino acids. The V and J ends lost 5 bases and 5 bases, in that order; junction bases with no gene match: 13. CDR3 in DNA: TGCAGTGCTCAGGGCCCAAGCGGGGTGGGAGATACGCAGTATTTT. It translates to CSAQGPSGVGDTQYF.

This clonotype has a handful of counts. This rearrangement joins TRBV12-3 or TRBV12-4 to TRBJ2-7; D is ambiguous. Trimming took 6 bases from V and 0 from J, leaving 12 bases between them. This CDR3 is built from 14 residues. The CDR3 is CASSLRSLSYEQYF. Here the CDR3 DNA reads TGTGCCAGCAGCCTCCGGAGCCTCTCCTACGAGCAGTACTTC.

This clonotype has more than one count but fewer than ten. The chain couples TRBV6-5 to TRBJ1-6; tentative D call: TRBD1 (5 bases). The CDR3 has 15 amino acids. Germline CDR1 reads MNHEY; CDR2 reads SVGAGI. The V gene lost 4 bases and the J gene lost 6 bases, with 13 bases spanning the gap. The CDR3 spells CASSSPGRSNSPLHF. DNA for the CDR3: TGTGCCAGCAGTTCCCCGGGACGGTCTAATTCACCCCTCCACTTT.

The chain links TRBV20-1 to TRBJ2-7; 8 nucleotides match TRBD2. The CDR3 extends over 14 amino acids. Germline V gene data show CDR1 as DFQATT and CDR2 as SNEGSKA (reference sequence). V shed 6 bases and J 6 bases; nucleotides not matched to a gene: 13. The CDR3 DNA reads TGCAGTGCACTTAAGCGGGAGCCGGCCCTCGAGCAGTACTTC. Protein product: CSALKREPALEQYF.

In this sample, this clonotype turned up a few times. The chain links TRBV3-1 to TRBJ2-2; 9 bases map to TRBD2. V lost 4 bases, J lost 8 bases, and 14 bases stayed unmatched. This CDR3 contains 17 residues. The germline gives CDR1 LGHDT, CDR2 YNNKEL (reference sequence). The CDR3 nucleotides read TGTGCCAGCAGCCCAGAAACTAGCGGGTCAATGACGGGGGAGCTGTTTTTT. It encodes CASSPETSGSMTGELFF.

This clonotype appeared a few times. The chain is built from TRBV27 and TRBJ2-3; TRBD1 matches 8 bases. This CDR3 has 15 residues. The V and J ends lost 2 bases and 4 bases, in that order; junction bases with no gene match: 5. Germline V gives CDR1 MNHEY, CDR2 SMNVEV (reference sequence). The DNA for the CDR3 is TGTGCCAGCAGTTTAGACCCACAGGGGGCAGATACGCAGTATTTT. It is translated as CASSLDPQGADTQYF.